These 15 T cell receptor beta chains came from one sample sequenced in a study of shared clonotypes between healthy human individuals. Using immunoSEQ multiplex PCR, the repertoire was profiled, and TCRdb retains in-frame clones only, with some absent. The table includes around 2.1 million clones, about 92% detected once. The naive CD8 subset, CD45RO-negative cells positively selected for CCR7, excluded terminally differentiated effector memory CD45RA+ cells. Sequenced material: naive CD8+ T cells from PBMCs. The receptor set was obtained from a man younger than 35 in good health. Some clones in this sample may be carry-over from other donors' samples.

V usage is TRBV27 and J usage is TRBJ2-6; no definite D call. Germline assignment: CDR1 MNHEY and CDR2 SMNVEV (reference sequence). The CDR3 has 14 residues. V gave up 6 bases and J gave up 0 bases, with 6 bases separating them. CDR3 amino acids: CASSRISGANVLTF. The DNA for the CDR3 is TGTGCCAGCAGCCGAATCTCTGGGGCCAACGTCCTGACTTTC.

V is TRBV9 and J is TRBJ1-4; D possibly corresponds to TRBD1 (6 bases). This CDR3 is 15 amino acids long. Germline CDR1 is SGDLS and CDR2 is YYNGEE. The V and J ends lost 3 bases and 0 bases respectively, with 9 bases between them. In nucleotides, the CDR3 is TGTGCCAGCAGCGAGGGGGGAGCAACTAATGAAAAACTGTTTTTT. The encoded protein is CASSEGGATNEKLFF.

The chain employs TRBV2 and TRBJ2-3; TRBD1 matches at 7 bases. V lost 6 bases to trimming and J lost 4 bases; unmatched junction nucleotides: 4. Germline loops: CDR1 SNHLY, CDR2 FYNNEI. The CDR3 runs to 13 residues. The CDR3 loop reads CASRGGRADTQYF. Here the CDR3 DNA reads TGTGCCAGCAGAGGGGGCCGCGCAGATACGCAGTATTTT.

The genes are TRBV2 and TRBJ1-2; D gene unclear. Germline CDR1 reads SNHLY; CDR2 reads FYNNEI. V was trimmed by 2 bases and J by 2 bases, leaving 3 bases between them. The CDR3 consists of 12 residues. This chain's CDR3 is CASSEKNYGYTF. CDR3 nucleotides: TGTGCCAGCAGTGAAAAGAACTATGGCTACACCTTC.

The chain carries TRBV29-1 and TRBJ1-2; the D gene is possibly TRBD1 (6 bases). The V and J ends lost 3 bases and 4 bases respectively, with 15 bases between them. The CDR3 extends over 14 amino acids. The germline V gene has CDR1 SQVTM and CDR2 ANQGSEA. The CDR3 sequence is CSVEAGATLYGYTF. CDR3 sequence (DNA): TGCAGCGTTGAGGCGGGGGCGACCCTCTATGGCTACACCTTC.

This chain links TRBV6-6 with TRBJ2-7; no reliable D call. The CDR3 runs 12 residues. Germline CDR1 MNHNY, CDR2 SVGAGI (reference sequence). Between the trimmed V and J ends, which lost 2 bases and 4 bases, there was a span of 6 bases. The CDR3: CASSYTEYEQYF. Here the CDR3 DNA reads TGTGCCAGCAGTTACACAGAATACGAGCAGTACTTC.

V gene TRBV11-2 combines with J gene TRBJ2-7; 11 bases are a match to TRBD2. The CDR3 contains 17 residues. Trimming removed 0 bases from V and 3 bases from J; junction bases left unmatched: 7. Germline CDR1 SGHAT, CDR2 FQNNGV. CDR3 sequence (DNA): TGTGCCAGCAGCTTAGACCATCTAGCGGGAGGAGGCTACGAGCAGTACTTC. Its translation is CASSLDHLAGGGYEQYF.

A single count supports this clone. The chain carries TRBV19 and TRBJ1-5; the D is unclear. The CDR3 loop spans 14 amino acids. Germline CDR1 LNHDA, CDR2 SQIVND (reference sequence). V lost 7 bases and J 1 base, leaving 11 bases between the germline ends. In nucleotides, the CDR3 is TGTGCCAGTACCGAAGGTTGGAGCAATCAGCCCCAGCATTTT. It yields the protein CASTEGWSNQPQHF.

The chain uses TRBV4-3 and TRBJ2-4; D gene uncertain. This CDR3 comprises 13 residues. V was pared by 1 base and J by 2 bases, with 3 bases between. The germline CDR1 and CDR2 sequences are LGHNA and YSLEER. CDR3 coding DNA: TGCGCCAGCAGCCAAGGATCCAAAAACATTCAGTACTTC. Protein: CASSQGSKNIQYF.

The chain recombines TRBV12-5 with TRBJ2-3; unclear D gene. The V gene lost 3 bases and the J gene lost 4 bases, with 8 bases spanning the gap. This CDR3 contains 13 residues. The germline gives CDR1 LGHNT, CDR2 FRNRAP. The CDR3 region has the DNA TGTGCTAGTGGTTTAAATGGGCCAGATACGCAGTATTTT. It specifies CASGLNGPDTQYF.

The rearrangement links TRBV9 to TRBJ2-6; D possibly uses TRBD1 or TRBD2 (5 bases each). Germline V gene sequence: CDR1 SGDLS, CDR2 YYNGEE. This CDR3 has 16 amino acids. V was shortened by 4 bases and J by 4 bases, with 15 bases between the two germline ends. The CDR3 DNA follows: TGTGCCAGCAGCCCGAGAGCAGGGAGCGGGGCCAACGTCCTGACTTTC. It specifies CASSPRAGSGANVLTF.

V is TRBV7-8 and J is TRBJ2-5; 11 bases are shared with TRBD2. J lost 0 bases, V lost 5 bases, and 11 bases had no gene match. The CDR3 has 18 residues. Looked up from germline, CDR1 is SGHVS and CDR2 is FQNEAQ. The CDR3 DNA follows: TGTGCCAGCAGCCCCAGTCATATGACTAGCGGGAACCAAGAGACCCAGTACTTC. Translating gives CASSPSHMTSGNQETQYF.

Here the CDR3 reads CSVVAGGTYEQYF. CDR3 coding DNA: TGCAGCGTTGTAGCGGGAGGCACCTACGAGCAGTACTTC. The chain employs TRBV29-1 and TRBJ2-5; TRBD2 aligns across 10 bases. TRBJ2-7 explains the end of the DNA better; the J call may be wrong. Germline lookup yields CDR1 SQVTM and CDR2 ANQGSEA. The CDR3 spans 13 residues.

As concerns this clone: The sample has other DNA sequences that encode this CDR3 too. The chain combines TRBV7-9 with TRBJ2-1, with a weak D call TRBD1 (5 bases). The germline V gene has CDR1 SEHNR and CDR2 FQNEAQ (reference sequence). The length of the CDR3 is 12 residues. The ends were cut back, 3 bases at V and 10 bases at J, with 10 bases in the middle. The DNA for the CDR3 is TGTGCCAGCAGCTTTGGCGGACACGAGCAGTTCTTC. As protein: CASSFGGHEQFF.

The V and J genes are TRBV6-6 and TRBJ1-2; D may be TRBD1 (6 bases). The V gene lost 0 bases and the J gene lost 7 bases, with 12 bases spanning the gap. In germline, CDR1 is MNHNY, CDR2 SVGAGI (reference sequence). The CDR3 sequence is 14 residues long. DNA for the CDR3: TGTGCCAGCAGTTACTCAGGGGGGATGGGTGGCTACACCTTC. Translating gives CASSYSGGMGGYTF.